Following are 6 T cell receptor beta chains from one sample sequenced in a study of blood T cell repertoires in COVID-19. Produced via immunoSEQ multiplex PCR; TCRdb's table is partial and in-frame only. Of roughly 200,000 clones in the sample, nearly 90% were seen once. Sequenced sample: peripheral blood. The receptors stem from a man in his fifties with acute or convalescent COVID-19.

The chain couples TRBV7-2 to TRBJ1-5; the D gene is possibly TRBD1 (5 bases). The CDR3 consists of 14 residues. Trimming pared 3 bases from V and 4 bases from J, leaving 10 bases between. Germline V CDR1 and CDR2: SGHTA, FQGNSA. The DNA of the CDR3 is TGTGCCAGCAGCTTTCTGGCAGGGAATCAGCCCCAGCATTTT. Its translation is CASSFLAGNQPQHF.

The J gene is TRBJ2-7, the V gene TRBV11-2; 7 positions match TRBD2. J was trimmed by 0 bases and V by 5 bases; bases with no gene match: 7. Germline V CDR1 and CDR2: SGHAT, FQNNGV. The CDR3 covers 15 residues. The DNA of the CDR3 is TGTGCCAGCAGCGACCTTAAGCGGGGCTCCTACGAGCAGTACTTC. Its translation: CASSDLKRGSYEQYF.

The V and J genes are TRBV14 and TRBJ2-5; 7 nucleotides line up with TRBD2. CDR3 length: 15 residues. With V trimmed by 4 bases and J by 4 bases, 9 bases remained unmatched. CDR1 and CDR2 from the germline V gene are SGHDN and FVKESK. The CDR3 sequence: CASSLWEGSRETQYF. The CDR3 DNA reads TGTGCCAGCAGCCTCTGGGAGGGGAGCCGAGAGACCCAGTACTTC.

V is TRBV7-2 and J is TRBJ1-2; D may be TRBD1 (6 bases). V dropped 2 bases and J dropped 8 bases, with 18 bases sitting between them. The CDR3 runs 15 residues. Germline V gene data show CDR1 as SGHTA and CDR2 as FQGNSA. The CDR3 DNA is TGTGCCAGCAGCTTACCACTGACAGGCTCCTGGGGCTACACCTTC. It translates to CASSLPLTGSWGYTF.

The CDR3 region has the DNA TGTGCCAGCAGCGTAGCCAGCGTCTCCTACGAGCAGTACTTC. It codes for CASSVASVSYEQYF. V is TRBV9 and J is TRBJ2-7; the D is unclear. The CDR3 covers 14 residues. The germline gives CDR1 SGDLS, CDR2 YYNGEE. Trimming stripped 0 bases from V and 0 bases from J, with 7 bases between.

Regarding this clone: At one end, the junction sequence differs from germline, possibly due to a read error. V and J are TRBV4-1 and TRBJ2-1; the match to TRBD2 covers 7 bases. The germline CDR1 and CDR2 sequences are MGHRA and YSYEKL. The CDR3 runs to 17 residues. Written as DNA, the CDR3 is TGCGCCCGCAGCCGACGGCCCGGGACTACGAACTACAATGAGCAGTTCTTC. Encoded protein: CARSRRPGTTNYNEQFF.